Listed below are T cell receptor beta chains from one sample, sequenced in a study of blood T cell repertoires in COVID-19. The repertoire was sequenced with immunoSEQ multiplex PCR; TCRdb's copy has only in-frame clones and lacks some. Among under 300,000 clones, about 91% were seen once, and the ten largest hold about 1.2%. The source material was PBMCs or T cells enriched from blood (not recorded which). The receptors originated from a human donor in a cohort exposed to, infected with or recovered from COVID-19 (not recorded which). The donor label of this sample is uncertain. The conserved cysteine and the conserved F or W are not part of the CDR3 here.

V	J	CDR3
TRBV30	TRBJ2-1	AWSRLSYNEQF
TRBV6-5	TRBJ1-5	ASSSGGNQPQH
TRBV3-1/TRBV3-2	TRBJ2-5	ASSPPGLRQETQY
TRBV21-1	TRBJ1-6	ASSSTNSPLH
TRBV5-1	TRBJ1-1	ASSLAPGGSTEAF
TRBV4-1	TRBJ1-1	ASSPQGITEAF
TRBV7-9	TRBJ2-1	ASSTPRLGGEQF
TRBV5-1	TRBJ2-1	ASSSSGTSGGNNEQF
TRBV24-1	TRBJ1-4	ATSEGGGATNEKLF
TRBV7-2	TRBJ1-2	ASSAQNYGYT
TRBV5-6	TRBJ1-4	ASSLPAGGEKLF
TRBV24-1	TRBJ1-2	ATSDQREYGYT
TRBV9	TRBJ2-1	ASSVVGIAGGLSSYNEQF
TRBV30	TRBJ1-5	AWSAVQGRPQH
TRBV27	TRBJ1-5	ASSSPSRDRNQPQH
TRBV4-2	TRBJ2-1	ASSPGLAFNEQF
TRBV21-1	TRBJ1-5	ASSKAPLGRGNQPQH
TRBV6-2/TRBV6-3	TRBJ2-3	ASSNTRGGPDTQY
TRBV5-1	TRBJ2-7	ASSIRAGEVAYEQY
TRBV21-1	TRBJ2-7	ASSKVGLAGGRDYEQY
TRBV2	TRBJ2-5	AAKQGREETQY
TRBV6-5	TRBJ2-5	ASSHLAAQETQY
TRBV5-4	TRBJ1-3	ASSPGGGKGSTGNTIY
TRBV2	TRBJ2-1	ASSEGASNEQF
TRBV12-5	TRBJ1-1	ASGRQGGDTEAF
TRBV7-6	TRBJ1-6	ASSLKAGTGSNNSPLH
TRBV5-1	TRBJ2-2	ASSLQGHGELF
TRBV7-9	TRBJ1-4	ASSRDPRGEKLF
TRBV27	TRBJ2-3	ASRNRGSDTQY
TRBV11-2	TRBJ1-2	ASSEPRGTYGYT
TRBV23-1	TRBJ1-1	ASSQSLLTEDDGKMYTEAF
TRBV12-3/TRBV12-4	TRBJ1-2	ASSLVGGVSYT
TRBV6-5	TRBJ1-6	ASSYSPGGNSPLH
TRBV19	TRBJ1-6	ASRGVTGTYNSPLH
TRBV4-2	TRBJ1-2	ASSQDTERGRVYGYT
TRBV10-3	TRBJ2-2	AIRRGQGDTGELF
TRBV27	TRBJ2-3	ASKTRLTDTQY
TRBV30	TRBJ1-2	AWSVSNYGYT
TRBV2	TRBJ1-2	ASSEALLRTGYGYT
TRBV10-3	TRBJ1-1	AISGGGEAF
TRBV7-3	TRBJ1-1	ASSLNQIDTEAF
TRBV5-8	TRBJ2-3	ASSLEGAGNTDTQY
TRBV5-4	TRBJ1-1	ASSPGHNTEAF
TRBV18	TRBJ2-1	ASQDSDSGVGYFGSYNEQF
TRBV21-1	TRBJ2-7	ASSKAPGLTYEQY
TRBV19	TRBJ1-6	ASSPQREEPLH
TRBV4-1	TRBJ1-6	ASSQDGSSYNSPLH
TRBV7-2	TRBJ1-1	ASSLAGPNTEAF
TRBV5-1	TRBJ1-4	ASSQDAAGEKLF
TRBV27	TRBJ1-5	ASSPAETGSGSNQPQH
TRBV9	TRBJ1-1	ASSVRGGNTEAF
TRBV7-2	TRBJ1-2	ASSLLRRDRKFGYT
TRBV5-1	TRBJ2-2	ASSGGARNTGELF
TRBV10-1	TRBJ1-1	ASRTKTYPPEAF
TRBV6-5	TRBJ1-2	ASRNLTGAYGYT
TRBV24-1	TRBJ2-7	ATSDLGGNEQY
TRBV7-8	TRBJ1-3	ASSAERWGGTGNTIY